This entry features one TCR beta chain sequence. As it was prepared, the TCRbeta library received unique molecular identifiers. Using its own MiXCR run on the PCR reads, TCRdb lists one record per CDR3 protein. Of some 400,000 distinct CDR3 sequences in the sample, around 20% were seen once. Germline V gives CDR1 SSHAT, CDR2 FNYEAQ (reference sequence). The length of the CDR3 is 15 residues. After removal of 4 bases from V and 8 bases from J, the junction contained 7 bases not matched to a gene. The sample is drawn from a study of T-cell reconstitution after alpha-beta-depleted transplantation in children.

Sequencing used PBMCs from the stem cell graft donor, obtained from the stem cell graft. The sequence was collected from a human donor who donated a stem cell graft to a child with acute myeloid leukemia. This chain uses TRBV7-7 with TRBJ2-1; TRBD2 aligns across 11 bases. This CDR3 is CASSSGTSGQDEQFF. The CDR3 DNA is TGTGCCAGCAGCTCCGGGACTAGCGGCCAAGATGAGCAGTTCTTC.